Presented here are 25 T cell receptor beta chains from one specimen sequenced in a study of Ad26.COV2.S vaccination and SARS-CoV-2 variants. Specified treatment: approximately 18 received Ad26.COV2.S at low or high dose, single or two shots; five or six received placebo; per-sample allocation not given. All samples were drawn on day 63, counting from the first vaccine or placebo injection. TCRdb's table, derived via immunoSEQ multiplex PCR, lists solely in-frame clones and lacks some. The sample shows 440,000 or so clones, roughly 91% of them seen only once. Sequences were derived from peripheral blood, sampled in a trial of Ad26.COV2.S vaccine versus placebo. The receptor source for this set is a person aged 18-60 years who received the Ad26.COV2.S COVID-19 vaccine or a placebo.

V gene TRBV3-1 (or the pseudogene TRBV3-2) combines with J gene TRBJ2-3; 7 bases line up with TRBD2. This CDR3 is built from 15 residues. V trimming: 1 base; J trimming: 3 bases; junction bases outside the gene matches: 4. The germline V gene has CDR1 LGHDT and CDR2 YNNKEL (reference sequence). Here the CDR3 DNA reads TGTGCCAGCAGCCAAGTTGCGGGAGCGACAGATACGCAGTATTTT. Protein product: CASSQVAGATDTQYF.

This chain uses TRBV7-9 with TRBJ2-3; 12 nucleotides line up with TRBD2. Germline V gene lookup returns CDR1 SEHNR and CDR2 FQNEAQ (reference sequence). V was pared by 4 bases and J by 4 bases, with 9 bases of the junction left unmatched. This CDR3 has 17 residues. CDR3 DNA: TGTGCCAGCAGCTCAATAACTAGCGGGAGGTTTGCAGATACGCAGTATTTT. Translated: CASSSITSGRFADTQYF.

This chain connects TRBV5-1 to TRBJ2-3; D gene uncertain. The germline V gene has CDR1 SGHRS and CDR2 YFSETQ. The length of the CDR3 is 15 residues. V shed 0 bases and J shed 0 bases, with 8 bases lying between them. Here the CDR3 reads CASSLAPSSTDTQYF. The CDR3 nucleotides read TGCGCCAGCAGCTTGGCCCCTTCTAGCACAGATACGCAGTATTTT.

J is TRBJ2-7 and V is TRBV11-2, with 10 bases identical to TRBD2. Germline values: CDR1 SGHAT, CDR2 FQNNGV. After removal of 0 bases from V and 3 bases from J, the junction contained 2 bases not matched to a gene. The CDR3 consists of 15 residues. The DNA for the CDR3 is TGTGCCAGCAGCTTAGAACTAGCGGGGTACTACGAGCAGTACTTC. The encoded protein is CASSLELAGYYEQYF. Looking up the rest from reference TRBV11-2 and TRBJ2-7 gives the full variable domain: EAGVAQSPRYKIIEKRQSVAFWCNPISGHATLYWYQQILGQGPKLLIQFQNNGVVDDSQLPKDRFSAERLKGVDSTLKIQPAKLEDSAVYLCASSLELAGYYEQYFGPGTRLTVT.

The gene calls are TRBV6-4 and TRBJ2-1; the D gene is possibly TRBD2 (6 bases). With 5 bases removed from V and 3 bases from J, the gap between germline ends came to 11 bases. Germline CDR1 reads MRHNA; CDR2 reads SNTAGT. CDR3 length: 14 amino acids. The CDR3 nucleotides read TGTGCCAGCAGTCGGGGGACCGACTACAATGAGCAGTTCTTC. Its protein is CASSRGTDYNEQFF.

The chain links TRBV18 to TRBJ2-5; D is perhaps TRBD1 or TRBD2 (6 bases each). This CDR3 has 18 amino acids. Looked up from germline, CDR1 is KGHSH and CDR2 is LQKENI. V dropped 3 bases and J dropped 5 bases, with 25 bases sitting between them. The CDR3 DNA sequence: TGTGCCAGCTCACCGGCCAGCCCGCGGGACAACCCAGGGGAGACCCAGTACTTC. This gives the protein CASSPASPRDNPGETQYF.

The chain has TRBV27 and TRBJ1-4; 9 bases fit TRBD1. After removal of 4 bases from V and 6 bases from J, the junction contained 27 bases not matched to a gene. The CDR3 totals 22 residues. Germline assignment: CDR1 MNHEY and CDR2 SMNVEV (reference sequence). CDR3 coding DNA: TGTGCCAGCAGTTCTAGGCCCGCTTTGGGCCGGCCCTCACAGGGGGCCGATGAAAAACTGTTTTTT. It yields the protein CASSSRPALGRPSQGADEKLFF.

CDR3 in amino acids: CASSWGQRWEETQYF. In nucleotides, the CDR3 is TGTGCCAGCAGTTGGGGACAGCGCTGGGAGGAGACCCAGTACTTC. This chain links TRBV6-2 or TRBV6-3 with TRBJ2-5, with 7 nucleotides matching TRBD1. J was trimmed by 5 bases and V by 4 bases; bases with no gene match: 10. Germline lookup yields CDR1 MNHEY and CDR2 SVGEGT. The CDR3 runs 15 residues.

As to this clone: An end of the junction differs from the germline gene, which may be a read error. The chain is built from TRBV7-3 and TRBJ2-3; the D is unclear. The CDR3 totals 14 residues. Germline V lookup: CDR1 SGHTA, CDR2 FQGTGA. The CDR3 loop reads CASSLGFGADTQYF. In DNA, the CDR3 is TGTGCCAGCAGCTTAGGATTTGGTGCAGACACGCAGTATTTT. The whole variable domain, filled in from reference TRBV7-3 and TRBJ2-3, reads GAGVSQTPSNKVTEKGKYVELRCDPISGHTALYWYRQSLGQGPEFLIYFQGTGAADDSGLPNDRFFAVRPEGSVSTLKIQRTERGDSAVYLCASSLGFGADTQYFGPGTRLTVL.

This clone has just one count. This chain connects TRBV5-5 to TRBJ2-7; perhaps D is TRBD1 or TRBD2 (5 bases each). This CDR3 is built from 15 residues. Germline values: CDR1 SGHKS, CDR2 YYEKEE (reference sequence). Deletions cut 4 bases from V and 0 bases from J, with 14 bases between. CDR3 in DNA: TGTGCCAGCAGCGCAGGGTCGGGGTCCTCCTACGAGCAGTACTTC. It specifies CASSAGSGSSYEQYF.

This sequence joins TRBV19 and TRBJ2-7, with a possible D match to TRBD2 (5 bases). The CDR3 totals 13 residues. The germline V gene has CDR1 LNHDA and CDR2 SQIVND (reference sequence). The V end lost 1 base, the J end lost 2 bases, and 6 bases lay between the germline ends. CDR3 coding DNA: TGTGCCAGTAGTATAGGGCGGGCCTACGAGCAGTACTTC. Translation gives CASSIGRAYEQYF.

V usage is TRBV19 and J usage is TRBJ2-2, with D unclear. Germline values: CDR1 LNHDA, CDR2 SQIVND (reference sequence). The length of the CDR3 is 14 residues. V shed 3 bases and J shed 5 bases, with 10 bases lying between them. The chain's CDR3 is CASSMTSATGELFF. The CDR3 nucleotides read TGTGCCAGTAGTATGACATCAGCAACCGGGGAGCTGTTTTTT. The variable domain in full, with the rest retrieved from reference TRBV19 and TRBJ2-2, is DGGITQSPKYLFRKEGQNVTLSCEQNLNHDAMYWYRQDPGQGLRLIYYSQIVNDFQKGDIAEGYSVSREKKESFPLTVTSAQKNPTAFYLCASSMTSATGELFFGEGSRLTVL.

The chain recombines TRBV25-1 with TRBJ2-7, with D perhaps TRBD1 (6 bases). Germline CDR1 and CDR2: MGHDK and SYGVNS. There are 13 residues in the CDR3. V lost 6 bases to trimming and J lost 2 bases, with 11 bases between them. The CDR3 sequence: CASSVTGTYEQYF. The CDR3 DNA is TGTGCCAGCAGCGTTACAGGGACCTACGAGCAGTACTTC.

The DNA of the CDR3 is TGTGCCTGGACTCCCGTCTCCTACAATGAGCAGTTCTTC. Amino acid sequence: CAWTPVSYNEQFF. The chain joins TRBV30 to TRBJ2-1; D is unresolved. The V gene's germline CDR1 is GTSNPN and CDR2 SVGIG (reference sequence). V was trimmed by 4 bases and J by 0 bases, leaving 7 bases between them. This CDR3 is built from 13 residues. Supplemented by reference TRBV30 and TRBJ2-1, the full variable domain reads SQTIHQWPATLVQPVGSPLSLECTVEGTSNPNLYWYRQAAGRGLQLLFYSVGIGQISSEVPQNLSASRPQDRQFILSSKKLLLSDSGFYLCAWTPVSYNEQFFGPGTRLTVL.

This clone occurred once. The V and J genes are TRBV5-1 and TRBJ2-7; TRBD1 aligns across 9 bases. The CDR3 runs to 16 residues. The trim removed 2 bases at V and 3 bases at J, leaving 9 bases unmatched. Germline V CDR1 and CDR2: SGHRS, YFSETQ. The CDR3 coding sequence is TGCGCCAGCAGCTTCCCGTCGGGACAGGGTCTCTACGAGCAGTACTTC. Residues: CASSFPSGQGLYEQYF.

This chain joins TRBV19 and TRBJ1-1; TRBD1 matches at 7 bases. The ends lost 4 bases at V and 8 bases at J; junction bases unmatched: 7. Per germline, CDR1 LNHDA and CDR2 SQIVND (reference sequence). The length of the CDR3 is 13 residues. CDR3 in amino acids: CASSRRQGREAFF. The CDR3 nucleotides are TGTGCCAGTAGTAGGCGACAGGGAAGAGAAGCTTTCTTT. Full variable domain (outside the CDR3, taken from reference TRBV19 and TRBJ1-1): DGGITQSPKYLFRKEGQNVTLSCEQNLNHDAMYWYRQDPGQGLRLIYYSQIVNDFQKGDIAEGYSVSREKKESFPLTVTSAQKNPTAFYLCASSRRQGREAFFGQGTRLTVV.

The chain joins TRBV6-5 to TRBJ2-7; 8 bases align to TRBD1. Germline V lookup: CDR1 MNHEY, CDR2 SVGAGI. V lost 6 bases to trimming and J lost 6 bases; unmatched junction nucleotides: 7. The CDR3 spans 13 residues. CDR3 sequence reads: CASSGQGFGEQYF. DNA for the CDR3: TGTGCCAGCAGCGGACAGGGTTTTGGCGAGCAGTACTTC.

This clone came up once. The genes are TRBV29-1 and TRBJ2-3, with no clear D. This CDR3 comprises 14 residues. Germline V lookup: CDR1 SQVTM, CDR2 ANQGSEA. Trimming took off 4 bases at V and 2 bases at J, with 13 bases between the two ends. The DNA of the CDR3 is TGCAGCGTTGGAGTCCTTCGACACACAGATACGCAGTATTTT. Translation gives CSVGVLRHTDTQYF.

The gene calls are TRBV6-2 or TRBV6-3 and TRBJ2-1; 7 nucleotides match TRBD1. The V segment lost 2 bases and the J segment 7 bases; nucleotides outside the gene matches: 17. In germline, CDR1 is MNHEY, CDR2 SVGEGT. The CDR3 is 18 residues long. The CDR3 reads CASSYPSPLGTAPNEQFF. DNA of the CDR3: TGTGCCAGCAGTTACCCCTCCCCTCTCGGGACAGCCCCGAATGAGCAGTTCTTC.

This clone is a singleton in its sample. DNA for the CDR3: TGTGCCAGCAGTTTAACCACAGGCTCCTACGAGCAGTACTTC. This gives the protein CASSLTTGSYEQYF. The V gene is TRBV27, the J gene TRBJ2-7, with D possibly being TRBD1 (5 bases). The CDR3 extends over 14 amino acids. V was trimmed by 2 bases and J by 0 bases, leaving 8 bases between them. From germline, CDR1 is MNHEY and CDR2 SMNVEV (reference sequence).

The chain couples TRBV6-5 to TRBJ2-7; TRBD2 aligns across 7 bases. Germline V lookup: CDR1 MNHEY, CDR2 SVGAGI. The CDR3 covers 11 residues. CDR3 protein: CTVGGRSEQYF. The CDR3 DNA sequence: TGTACCGTGGGGGGGAGAAGCGAGCAGTACTTC.

V and J are TRBV4-2 and TRBJ2-6, with D unclear. Between the trimmed V and J ends, which lost 0 bases and 0 bases, there was a span of 6 bases. The CDR3 has 16 amino acids. CDR1 and CDR2 from the germline V gene are LGHNA and YNFKEQ. The DNA of the CDR3 is TGTGCCAGCAGCCAAGAACGAAGCTCTGGGGCCAACGTCCTGACTTTC. This gives the protein CASSQERSSGANVLTF.

The chain recombines TRBV14 with TRBJ2-7, with 10 bases aligning to TRBD2. The CDR3 spans 14 residues. CDR1 and CDR2 from the germline V gene are SGHDN and FVKESK. V lost 4 bases to trimming and J lost 3 bases; unmatched junction nucleotides: 3. Written as DNA, the CDR3 is TGTGCCAGCAGCCTGGGACTAGCGATCTACGAGCAGTACTTC. It specifies CASSLGLAIYEQYF.

The J gene is TRBJ2-7, the V gene TRBV7-2, with 7 bases that match TRBD1. The V gene's germline CDR1 is SGHTA and CDR2 FQGNSA. This CDR3 has 13 residues. Losses at the gene ends were 5 bases for V and 4 bases for J; bases not matched to a gene: 5. CDR3 residues: CASSHTQGYEQYF. The DNA for the CDR3 is TGTGCCAGCAGCCACACACAGGGGTACGAGCAGTACTTC. Using reference TRBV7-2 and TRBJ2-7 for the parts outside the CDR3, the full variable domain is GAGVSQSPSNKVTEKGKDVELRCDPISGHTALYWYRQSLGQGLEFLIYFQGNSAPDKSGLPSDRFSAERTGGSVSTLTIQRTQQEDSAVYLCASSHTQGYEQYFGPGTRLTVT.

The CDR3 DNA is TGTGCCAGCAGCCAAGGAGCGGGGAAGGGAAACAATCAGCCCCAGCATTTT. It encodes CASSQGAGKGNNQPQHF. The genes are TRBV3-1 (or the pseudogene TRBV3-2) and TRBJ1-5; unclear D gene. CDR1 LGHDT and CDR2 YNNKEL come from the germline V gene (reference sequence). V shed 1 base and J shed 3 bases, with 16 bases lying between them. CDR3 length equals 17 residues.